This TCR beta chain stems from a study of shared clonotypes between healthy human individuals. Findings and limits, study-wide: Rarefaction analysis demonstrated incomplete sorted-subset sequencing notwithstanding large depth. Only blood was sampled; tissue repertoires likely differ.

HIV-negative, healthy adults without recent acute infections or vaccinations were the donors. The donors were all Caucasian adults (living in Nashville, Tennessee). V was trimmed by 4 bases and J by 3 bases, leaving 12 bases between them. Looked up from germline, CDR1 is SNHLY and CDR2 is FYNNEI. The CDR3 is 15 amino acids. Assay: immunoSEQ multiplex PCR; the TCRdb copy retains only in-frame clones and omits some. The sample has around 2.1 million clones, nearly 97% seen once. Comment on this clone: The antigen is not known.

The chain employs TRBV2 and TRBJ1-4; maybe TRBD1 (6 bases). The clonotype was recovered from a man younger than 30 in good health. Sequenced: naive CD4+ T cells sorted from blood. The subset is: CD45RA+ positively selected. The CDR3, as DNA: TGTGCCAGCAGTGCTACAGGGTGGGCTAATGAAAAACTGTTTTTT. As protein: CASSATGWANEKLFF.